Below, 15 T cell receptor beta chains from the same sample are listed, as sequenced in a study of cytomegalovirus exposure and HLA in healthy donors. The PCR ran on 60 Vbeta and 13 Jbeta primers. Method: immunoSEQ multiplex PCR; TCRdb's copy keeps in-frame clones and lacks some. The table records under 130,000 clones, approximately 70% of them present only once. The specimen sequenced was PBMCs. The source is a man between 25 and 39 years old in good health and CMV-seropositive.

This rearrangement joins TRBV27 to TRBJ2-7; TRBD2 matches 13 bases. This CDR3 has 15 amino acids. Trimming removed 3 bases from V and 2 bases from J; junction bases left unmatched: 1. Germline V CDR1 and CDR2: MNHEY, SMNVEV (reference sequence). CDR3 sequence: CASSFGLAGAYEQYF. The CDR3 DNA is TGTGCCAGCAGTTTCGGACTAGCGGGGGCCTACGAGCAGTACTTC.

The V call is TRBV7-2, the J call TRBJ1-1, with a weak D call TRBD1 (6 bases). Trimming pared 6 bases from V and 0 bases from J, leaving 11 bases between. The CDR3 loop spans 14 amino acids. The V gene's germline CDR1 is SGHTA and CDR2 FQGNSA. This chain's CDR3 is CASRSQGLNTEAFF. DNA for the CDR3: TGTGCCAGCAGATCACAGGGTTTGAACACTGAAGCTTTCTTT.

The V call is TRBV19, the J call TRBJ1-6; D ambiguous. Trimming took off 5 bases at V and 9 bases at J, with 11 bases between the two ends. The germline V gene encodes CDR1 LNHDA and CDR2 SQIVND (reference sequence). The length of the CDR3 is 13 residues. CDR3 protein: CASSELPSSPLHF. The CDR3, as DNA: TGTGCCAGTAGTGAACTACCCAGTTCACCCCTCCACTTT.

CDR3 in amino acids: CASSNVGGLAGGESITDTQYF. DNA of the CDR3: TGTGCCAGCAGTAATGTGGGGGGACTAGCGGGGGGGGAGAGTATCACAGATACGCAGTATTTT. V and J are TRBV21-1 and TRBJ2-3; the tabulated D call, TRBD2, remains unverified against the DNA. TRBV21-1 is described as a pseudogene. The CDR3 totals 21 residues.

CDR3 in DNA: TGTGCCAGCAGTGACGGGTCCGAGGGCGCTGAAGCTTTCTTT. Its protein is CASSDGSEGAEAFF. The chain has TRBV6-4 and TRBJ1-1; D gene ambiguous. The ends were cut back, 2 bases at V and 6 bases at J, with 13 bases in the middle. The CDR3 consists of 14 residues. CDR1 and CDR2 from the germline V gene are MRHNA and SNTAGT.

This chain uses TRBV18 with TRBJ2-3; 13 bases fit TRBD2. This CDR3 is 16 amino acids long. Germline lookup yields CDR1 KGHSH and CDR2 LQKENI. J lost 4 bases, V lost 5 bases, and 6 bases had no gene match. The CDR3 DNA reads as TGTGCCAGCTCATCTCGACTAGCGGGGGGATCAGATACGCAGTATTTT. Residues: CASSSRLAGGSDTQYF.

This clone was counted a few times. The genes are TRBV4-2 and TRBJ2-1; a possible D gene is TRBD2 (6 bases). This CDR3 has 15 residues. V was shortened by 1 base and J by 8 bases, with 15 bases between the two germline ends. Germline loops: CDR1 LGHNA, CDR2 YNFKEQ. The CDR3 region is CASSQAAGIIHEQFF. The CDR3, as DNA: TGTGCCAGCAGCCAAGCAGCGGGTATCATCCATGAGCAGTTCTTC.

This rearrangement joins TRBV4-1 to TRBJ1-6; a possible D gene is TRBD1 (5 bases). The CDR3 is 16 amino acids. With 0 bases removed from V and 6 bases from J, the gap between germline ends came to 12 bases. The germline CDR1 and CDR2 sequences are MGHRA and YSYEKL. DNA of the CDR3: TGCGCCAGCAGCCAAGATCGGAGGGGCGTTAATTCACCCCTCCACTTT. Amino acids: CASSQDRRGVNSPLHF.

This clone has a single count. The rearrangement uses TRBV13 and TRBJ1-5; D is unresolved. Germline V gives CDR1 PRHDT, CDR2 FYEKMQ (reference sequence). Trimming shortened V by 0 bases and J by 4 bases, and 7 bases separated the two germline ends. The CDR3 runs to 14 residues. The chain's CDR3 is CASSLGRVNQPQHF. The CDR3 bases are TGTGCCAGCAGCTTAGGCCGCGTTAATCAGCCCCAGCATTTT. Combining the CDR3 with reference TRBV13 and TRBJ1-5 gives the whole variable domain AAGVIQSPRHLIKEKRETATLKCYPIPRHDTVYWYQQGPGQDPQFLISFYEKMQSDKGSIPDRFSAQQFSDYHSELNMSSLELGDSALYFCASSLGRVNQPQHFGDGTRLSIL.

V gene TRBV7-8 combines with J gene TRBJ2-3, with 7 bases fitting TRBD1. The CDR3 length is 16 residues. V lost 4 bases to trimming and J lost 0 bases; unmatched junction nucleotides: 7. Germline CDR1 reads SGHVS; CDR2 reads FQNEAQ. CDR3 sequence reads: CASSSRQGLSTDTQYF. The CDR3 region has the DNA TGTGCCAGCAGCTCGCGACAGGGATTAAGCACAGATACGCAGTATTTT.

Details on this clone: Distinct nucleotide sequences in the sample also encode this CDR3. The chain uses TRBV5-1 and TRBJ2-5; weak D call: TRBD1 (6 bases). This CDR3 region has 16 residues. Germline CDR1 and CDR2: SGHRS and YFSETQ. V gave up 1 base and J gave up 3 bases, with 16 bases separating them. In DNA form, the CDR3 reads TGCGCCAGCAGCTTGCAGGGCCAGGGGAAAGAAGAGACCCAGTACTTC. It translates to CASSLQGQGKEETQYF. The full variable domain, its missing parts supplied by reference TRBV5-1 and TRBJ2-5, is KAGVTQTPRYLIKTRGQQVTLSCSPISGHRSVSWYQQTPGQGLQFLFEYFSETQRNKGNFPGRFSGRQFSNSRSEMNVSTLELGDSALYLCASSLQGQGKEETQYFGPGTRLLVL.

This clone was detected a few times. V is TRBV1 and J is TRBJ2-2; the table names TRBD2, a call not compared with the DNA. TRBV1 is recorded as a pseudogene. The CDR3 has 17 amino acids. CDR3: CTSSLDSGGLNTGELFF. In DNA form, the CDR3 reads TGCACCAGCAGCCTTGATAGCGGGGGGCTAAACACCGGGGAGCTGTTTTTT.

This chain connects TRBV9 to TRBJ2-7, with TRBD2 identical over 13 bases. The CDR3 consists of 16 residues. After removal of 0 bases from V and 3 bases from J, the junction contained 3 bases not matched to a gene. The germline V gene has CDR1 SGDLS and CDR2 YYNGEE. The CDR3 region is CASSVGGTSGVYEQYF. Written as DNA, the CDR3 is TGTGCCAGCAGCGTAGGAGGGACTAGCGGGGTCTACGAGCAGTACTTC.

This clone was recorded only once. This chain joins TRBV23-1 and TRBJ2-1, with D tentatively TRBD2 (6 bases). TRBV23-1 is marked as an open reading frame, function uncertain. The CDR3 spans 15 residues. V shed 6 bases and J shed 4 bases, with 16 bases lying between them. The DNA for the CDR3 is TGCGCCAGCAGAGGACCGGGACTCTTATACAATGAGCAGTTCTTC. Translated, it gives CASRGPGLLYNEQFF.

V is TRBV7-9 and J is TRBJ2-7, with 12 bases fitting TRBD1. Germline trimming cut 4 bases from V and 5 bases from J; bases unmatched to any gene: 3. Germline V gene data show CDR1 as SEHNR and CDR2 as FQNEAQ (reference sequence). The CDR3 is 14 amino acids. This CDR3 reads CASSWDRGRDEQYF. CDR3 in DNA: TGTGCCAGCAGCTGGGACAGGGGGCGGGACGAGCAGTACTTC.